This TCR beta chain was profiled in a study of control samples from healthy donors and cancer patients. Clones were sequenced by immunoSEQ multiplex PCR, and TCRdb holds only the in-frame ones, with some missing. The sample lists approximately 100,000 clones; roughly 88% were seen once. Germline values: CDR1 MNHEY, CDR2 SMNVEV (reference sequence). The CDR3 is made up of 15 amino acids. Trimming took 2 bases from V and 0 from J, leaving 8 bases between them. J is TRBJ1-5 and V is TRBV27, with D hard to call. Sequences were obtained from blood. This sequence originates from a young man in good health. CDR3 loop: CASSLVAVSNQPQHF. The CDR3 DNA reads as TGTGCCAGCAGTTTAGTGGCAGTTAGCAATCAGCCCCAGCATTTT.